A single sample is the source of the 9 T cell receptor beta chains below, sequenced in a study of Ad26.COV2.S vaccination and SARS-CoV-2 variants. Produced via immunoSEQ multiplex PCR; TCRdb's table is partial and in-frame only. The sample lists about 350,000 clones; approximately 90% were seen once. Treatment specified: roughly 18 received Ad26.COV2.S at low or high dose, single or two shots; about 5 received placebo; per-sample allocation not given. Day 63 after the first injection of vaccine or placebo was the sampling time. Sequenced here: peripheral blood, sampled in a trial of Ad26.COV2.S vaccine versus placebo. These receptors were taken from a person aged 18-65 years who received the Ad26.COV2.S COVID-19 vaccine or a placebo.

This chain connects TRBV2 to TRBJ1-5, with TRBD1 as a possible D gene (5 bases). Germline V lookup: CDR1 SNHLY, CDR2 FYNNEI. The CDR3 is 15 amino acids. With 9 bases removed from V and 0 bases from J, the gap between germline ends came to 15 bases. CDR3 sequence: CASGDGRYSNQPQHF. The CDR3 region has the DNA TGTGCCAGTGGGGACGGGAGATATAGCAATCAGCCCCAGCATTTT.

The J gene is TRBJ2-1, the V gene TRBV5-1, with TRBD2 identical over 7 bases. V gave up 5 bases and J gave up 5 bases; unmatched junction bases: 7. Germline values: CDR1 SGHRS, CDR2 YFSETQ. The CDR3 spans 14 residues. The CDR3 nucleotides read TGCGCCAGCAGGACTGGAGCGGGAAACAATGAGCAGTTCTTC. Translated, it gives CASRTGAGNNEQFF.

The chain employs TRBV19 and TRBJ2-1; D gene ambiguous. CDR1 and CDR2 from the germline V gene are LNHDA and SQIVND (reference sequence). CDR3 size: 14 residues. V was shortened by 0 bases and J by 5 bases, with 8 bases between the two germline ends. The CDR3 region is CASSIDHSDNEQFF. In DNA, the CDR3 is TGTGCCAGTAGTATAGATCATTCCGACAATGAGCAGTTCTTC.

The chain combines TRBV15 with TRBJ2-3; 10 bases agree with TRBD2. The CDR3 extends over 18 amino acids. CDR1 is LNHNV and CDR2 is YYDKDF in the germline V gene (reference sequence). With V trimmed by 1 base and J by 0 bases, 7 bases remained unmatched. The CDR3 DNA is TGTGCCACCAGCAGAGGGACTAGCGGCGGAACTAGCACAGATACGCAGTATTTT. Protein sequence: CATSRGTSGGTSTDTQYF.

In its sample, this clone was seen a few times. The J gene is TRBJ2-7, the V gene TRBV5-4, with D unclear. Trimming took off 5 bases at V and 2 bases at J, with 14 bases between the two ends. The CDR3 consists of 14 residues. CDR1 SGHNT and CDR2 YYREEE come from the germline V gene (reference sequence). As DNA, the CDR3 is TGTGCCAGCAGAGGCGATATAGATGCCTACGAGCAGTACTTC. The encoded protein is CASRGDIDAYEQYF. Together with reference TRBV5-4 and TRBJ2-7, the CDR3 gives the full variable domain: ETGVTQSPTHLIKTRGQQVTLRCSSQSGHNTVSWYQQALGQGPQFIFQYYREEENGRGNFPPRFSGLQFPNYSSELNVNALELDDSALYLCASRGDIDAYEQYFGPGTRLTVT.

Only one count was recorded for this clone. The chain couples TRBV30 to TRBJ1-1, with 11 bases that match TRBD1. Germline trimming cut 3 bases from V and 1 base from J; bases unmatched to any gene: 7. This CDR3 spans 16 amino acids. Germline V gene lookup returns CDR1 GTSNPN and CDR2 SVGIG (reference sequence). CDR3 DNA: TGTGCCTGGAGCCGGGACAGGGGGAGCGGGAACACTGAAGCTTTCTTT. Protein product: CAWSRDRGSGNTEAFF.

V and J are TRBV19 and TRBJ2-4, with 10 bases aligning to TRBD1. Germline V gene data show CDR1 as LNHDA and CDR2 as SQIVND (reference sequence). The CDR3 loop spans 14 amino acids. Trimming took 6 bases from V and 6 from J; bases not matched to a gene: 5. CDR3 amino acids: CASRTGTGANIQYF. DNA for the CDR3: TGTGCCAGTAGGACCGGGACAGGGGCAAACATTCAGTACTTC.

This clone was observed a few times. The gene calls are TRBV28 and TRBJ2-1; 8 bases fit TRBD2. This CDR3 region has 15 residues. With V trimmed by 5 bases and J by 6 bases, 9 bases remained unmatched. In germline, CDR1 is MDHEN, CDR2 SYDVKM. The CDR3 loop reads CASSQEREPTNEQFF. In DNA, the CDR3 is TGTGCCAGCAGTCAAGAGCGGGAGCCCACCAATGAGCAGTTCTTC.

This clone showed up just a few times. The CDR3 DNA sequence: TGTGCCAGCAGCCTAGACAGGGATCAGCCCCAGCATTTT. Encoded protein: CASSLDRDQPQHF. The chain joins TRBV7-2 to TRBJ1-5; TRBD1 aligns across 7 bases. Germline CDR1 SGHTA, CDR2 FQGNSA. After removal of 5 bases from V and 5 bases from J, the junction contained 3 bases not matched to a gene. This CDR3 is 13 amino acids long.